One sample yielded the 25 T cell receptor beta chains listed below, sequenced in a study of T cells in Graves' hyperthyroidism and ophthalmopathy. Amplification of TCR beta CDR3 regions was performed using RNA transcripts as template. RT-PCR in the first round (using the HTBI primer set) targeted the TCR CDR3. TCRdb recomputed calls from the multiplex PCR reads with MiXCR, one row per CDR3 protein. The sample includes 500,000 to 650,000 distinct CDR3 sequences, approximately 15% of them seen just once. The sequencing input was blood. Source of these receptors: a woman between 40 and 50 years old with Graves' hyperthyroidism.

This clonotype was found many times. This sequence joins TRBV3-1 and TRBJ2-1; 7 bases are shared with TRBD2. V shed 1 base, J shed 10 bases, and the junction held 10 bases outside the gene matches. This CDR3 has 15 residues. Germline loops: CDR1 LGHDT, CDR2 YNNKEL (reference sequence). The DNA for the CDR3 is TGTGCCAGCAGCCAAGTCGATGCGGGAGTCCCCGAGCAGTTCTTC. It is translated as CASSQVDAGVPEQFF.

Many counts were recorded for this clonotype. V usage is TRBV24-1 and J usage is TRBJ2-1, with TRBD1 identical over 12 bases. The CDR3 length is 15 residues. Germline V gives CDR1 KGHDR, CDR2 SFDVKD. V trimming: 7 bases; J trimming: 8 bases; junction bases outside the gene matches: 8. CDR3 region: CATSQGTGGFDEQFF. The CDR3 bases are TGTGCCACCAGCCAGGGGACAGGGGGCTTCGATGAGCAGTTCTTC.

This rearrangement joins TRBV5-1 to TRBJ2-2; 8 bases line up with TRBD2. The V gene end was trimmed by 3 bases and the J gene end by 10 bases; junction bases not matched to a gene: 11. The CDR3 is 15 amino acids. Germline CDR1 is SGHRS and CDR2 is YFSETQ. This chain's CDR3 is CASSSAQLAGKELFF. The CDR3 DNA is TGCGCCAGCAGCTCGGCTCAGCTAGCGGGCAAGGAGCTGTTTTTT.

The chain couples TRBV5-6 to TRBJ2-3; 7 nucleotides match TRBD2. The V segment lost 5 bases and the J segment 2 bases; nucleotides outside the gene matches: 5. The CDR3 sequence is 14 residues long. Germline V gene lookup returns CDR1 SGHDT and CDR2 YYEEEE. In nucleotides, the CDR3 is TGTGCCAGCAGTTGGGGGGGGACCACAGATACGCAGTATTTT. Amino acid sequence: CASSWGGTTDTQYF. Looking up the rest from reference TRBV5-6 and TRBJ2-3 gives the full variable domain: DAGVTQSPTHLIKTRGQQVTLRCSPKSGHDTVSWYQQALGQGPQFIFQYYEEEERQRGNFPDRFSGHQFPNYSSELNVNALLLGDSALYLCASSWGGTTDTQYFGPGTRLTVL.

This clonotype has ten or more counts. The chain joins TRBV2 to TRBJ1-5; 9 nucleotides match TRBD1. Germline trimming cut 6 bases from V and 1 base from J; bases unmatched to any gene: 7. Germline V gene data show CDR1 as SNHLY and CDR2 as FYNNEI. The CDR3 sequence is 16 residues long. The CDR3 nucleotides are TGTGCCAGCAGCCTGGGACAGGGTATCAGCAATCAGCCCCAGCATTTT. Protein: CASSLGQGISNQPQHF.

This clonotype was recorded at least ten times. For the CDR3, the DNA is TGTGCCTGGAGTGTAAAAAAGGGGGGCGGGTCCTACGAGCAGTACTTC. It encodes CAWSVKKGGGSYEQYF. This rearrangement joins TRBV30 to TRBJ2-7; D may correspond to TRBD1 or TRBD2 (6 bases each). V was trimmed by 0 bases and J by 1 base, leaving 16 bases between them. The CDR3 has 16 residues. Germline assignment: CDR1 GTSNPN and CDR2 SVGIG (reference sequence).

This clonotype was recorded many times. The chain joins TRBV13 to TRBJ2-3; perhaps TRBD2 as D (6 bases). CDR3 size: 13 residues. Germline CDR1 PRHDT, CDR2 FYEKMQ (reference sequence). The V and J ends lost 6 bases and 2 bases respectively, with 9 bases between them. The CDR3 reads CASRRDFTDTQYF. In DNA form, the CDR3 reads TGTGCCAGCAGACGGGACTTCACAGATACGCAGTATTTT.

J is TRBJ2-1 and V is TRBV7-3; TRBD2 matches 9 bases. Trimming took 5 bases from V and 7 from J; bases not matched to a gene: 15. There are 17 residues in the CDR3. The V gene's germline CDR1 is SGHTA and CDR2 FQGTGA. The CDR3: CASSPGLAPYLGNEQFF. The CDR3 nucleotides are TGTGCCAGCAGCCCCGGACTAGCGCCTTATCTGGGAAATGAGCAGTTCTTC.

This clonotype came up many times. The V call is TRBV28, the J call TRBJ2-7; tentative D call: TRBD1 (6 bases). The CDR3 is 15 amino acids. The germline CDR1 and CDR2 sequences are MDHEN and SYDVKM. Trimming stripped 3 bases from V and 5 bases from J, with 17 bases between. The CDR3, as DNA: TGTGCCAGCAGTTTGAGGGCAGGGGCTGGGAACGAGCAGTACTTC. Translated: CASSLRAGAGNEQYF.

The CDR3 protein is CSVESRAEAFF. CDR3 sequence (DNA): TGCAGCGTGGAGTCGAGGGCTGAAGCTTTCTTT. The V call is TRBV29-1, the J call TRBJ1-1; D is uncertain. CDR1 is SQVTM and CDR2 is ANQGSEA in the germline V gene. The V end lost 6 bases, the J end lost 6 bases, and 11 bases lay between the germline ends. This CDR3 region has 11 residues.

This clonotype appeared a few times. The chain uses TRBV6-1 and TRBJ2-7; 9 bases fit TRBD2. Germline CDR1 reads MNHNS; CDR2 reads SASEGT. J gave up 7 bases and V 7 bases, and 11 bases lay outside the gene matches. This CDR3 spans 14 amino acids. The CDR3 spells CASTKFRRGGEQYF. For the CDR3, the DNA is TGTGCCAGCACCAAGTTTCGGCGGGGGGGGGAGCAGTACTTC.

This clonotype was counted many times. This sequence joins TRBV5-1 and TRBJ2-7; 8 bases fit TRBD2. The CDR3 spans 16 residues. J lost 3 bases, V lost 2 bases, and 10 bases had no gene match. From germline, CDR1 is SGHRS and CDR2 YFSETQ. CDR3 sequence reads: CASSFNAGAGGYEQYF. The CDR3 nucleotides read TGCGCCAGCAGCTTCAACGCCGGGGCGGGAGGCTACGAGCAGTACTTC.

This clonotype came up a few times. The rearrangement uses TRBV12-3 or TRBV12-4 and TRBJ2-2; no reliable D call. This CDR3 contains 11 residues. This CDR3 is CAVGNTGELFF. The CDR3 nucleotides read TGTGCGGTCGGGAACACCGGGGAGCTGTTTTTT.

In its sample, this clonotype was seen many times. The V gene is TRBV12-3 or TRBV12-4, the J gene TRBJ1-1, with a tentative D call TRBD1 (6 bases). This CDR3 region has 14 residues. The V gene lost 5 bases and the J gene lost 5 bases, with 15 bases spanning the gap. The CDR3 DNA reads as TGTGCCAGCAGTGCGACAGGATGGAGTACTGAAGCTTTCTTT. This translates into CASSATGWSTEAFF.

Of note for this clonotype: A much bigger clone sits one base away, suggesting this may be a read error. CDR3 DNA sequence: TGTGCCAGCACCGATCAACTAGCGGGACGGAGTGAGCAGTTCTTC. Translated, it gives CASTDQLAGRSEQFF. The chain employs TRBV28 and TRBJ2-1, with 10 bases fitting TRBD2. Germline values: CDR1 MDHEN, CDR2 SYDVKM. This CDR3 has 15 residues. Trimming at V came to 7 bases and at J to 9 bases, leaving 12 bases not matched to a gene. Together with reference TRBV28 and TRBJ2-1, the CDR3 gives the full variable domain: DVKVTQSSRYLVKRTGEKVFLECVQDMDHENMFWYRQDPGLGLRLIYFSYDVKMKEKGDIPEGYSVSREKKERFSLILESASTNQTSMYLCASTDQLAGRSEQFFGPGTRLTVL.

V is TRBV15 and J is TRBJ2-3; 8 positions match TRBD2. V was clipped by 5 bases and J by 0 bases; unmatched bases: 7. Germline CDR1 and CDR2: LNHNV and YYDKDF (reference sequence). The CDR3 sequence is 16 residues long. In DNA, the CDR3 is TGTGCCACCAGCCCGCGGACTAGCCTGAGCACAGATACGCAGTATTTT. Protein sequence: CATSPRTSLSTDTQYF.

This clonotype was counted many times. The gene calls are TRBV5-1 and TRBJ1-1, with 8 bases identical to TRBD1. V was pared by 2 bases and J by 4 bases, with 7 bases of the junction left unmatched. CDR3 size: 15 residues. Germline-derived CDR1 and CDR2 are SGHRS and YFSETQ. CDR3 in amino acids: CASSFQGAGSTEAFF. CDR3 nucleotides: TGCGCCAGCAGCTTCCAGGGGGCGGGGAGCACTGAAGCTTTCTTT.

Many counts were recorded for this clonotype. The chain has TRBV12-3 or TRBV12-4 and TRBJ1-1; D is unresolved. The CDR3 sequence is 13 residues long. With 10 bases removed from V and 0 bases from J, the gap between germline ends came to 12 bases. CDR3: CATNQAVNTEAFF. For the CDR3, the DNA is TGTGCCACAAACCAGGCAGTGAACACTGAAGCTTTCTTT.

V gene TRBV30 combines with J gene TRBJ2-7; D remains unclear. Per germline, CDR1 GTSNPN and CDR2 SVGIG (reference sequence). Between the trimmed V and J ends, which lost 2 bases and 5 bases, there was a span of 16 bases. The length of the CDR3 is 14 residues. The CDR3 region has the DNA TGTGCCTGGAGTAAAGGAGCATACGTACACGAGCAGTACTTC. Residues: CAWSKGAYVHEQYF.

This chain uses TRBV5-1 with TRBJ1-2, with 7 bases identical to TRBD1. The germline gives CDR1 SGHRS, CDR2 YFSETQ. The CDR3 loop spans 16 amino acids. With 5 bases clipped from V and 0 bases from J, the junction kept 10 bases outside the gene matches. The CDR3 bases are TGCGCCAGCAGTCCCGGGACAGTACTTCCTAACTATGGCTACACCTTC. Its translation: CASSPGTVLPNYGYTF. The complete variable domain, with remaining parts taken from reference TRBV5-1 and TRBJ1-2, reads KAGVTQTPRYLIKTRGQQVTLSCSPISGHRSVSWYQQTPGQGLQFLFEYFSETQRNKGNFPGRFSGRQFSNSRSEMNVSTLELGDSALYLCASSPGTVLPNYGYTFGSGTRLTVV.

This clonotype was counted ten times or more. The chain combines TRBV28 with TRBJ2-7; tentatively, D is TRBD2 (6 bases). The germline V gene encodes CDR1 MDHEN and CDR2 SYDVKM. This CDR3 spans 16 amino acids. V lost 2 bases and J lost 3, with 17 bases in between. CDR3 region: CASSLVAGGTLYEQYF. In nucleotides, the CDR3 is TGTGCCAGCAGTTTAGTCGCCGGAGGGACCCTCTACGAGCAGTACTTC.

This clonotype was recorded at least ten times. This sequence joins TRBV27 and TRBJ2-7, with D perhaps matching TRBD1 or TRBD2 (6 bases each). Between the trimmed V and J ends, which lost 0 bases and 5 bases, there was a span of 14 bases. CDR3 size: 15 residues. The germline V gene encodes CDR1 MNHEY and CDR2 SMNVEV (reference sequence). In DNA, the CDR3 is TGTGCCAGCAGTTTATCGATCGGGGGCGCGGACGAGCAGTACTTC. It yields the protein CASSLSIGGADEQYF.

The chain employs TRBV27 and TRBJ2-5, with D perhaps matching TRBD2 (6 bases). The germline V and J ends were trimmed by 5 bases and 2 bases, with 18 bases remaining between them. This CDR3 region has 16 residues. Germline values: CDR1 MNHEY, CDR2 SMNVEV (reference sequence). CDR3 DNA sequence: TGTGCCAGCAGTCCGGGAGCCCACACTATACAAGAGACCCAGTACTTC. Protein product: CASSPGAHTIQETQYF.

This chain joins TRBV12-3 or TRBV12-4 and TRBJ1-4; D perhaps matches TRBD1 (5 bases). The germline V and J ends were trimmed by 4 bases and 3 bases, with 9 bases remaining between them. This CDR3 region has 14 residues. The CDR3 nucleotides are TGTGCCAGCAGTTGGGGGGGTTCTAATGAAAAACTGTTTTTT. This gives the protein CASSWGGSNEKLFF.

The chain is built from TRBV7-9 and TRBJ2-5; no clear D. Germline V gene sequence: CDR1 SEHNR, CDR2 FQNEAQ (reference sequence). This CDR3 is built from 15 residues. V was pared by 4 bases and J by 1 base, with 13 bases between. The CDR3 DNA reads as TGTGCCAGCAGCTCCCAAGTTGGGCCCCAAGAGACCCAGTACTTC. This sequence encodes CASSSQVGPQETQYF.